The 9 T cell receptor beta chains below were found in one sample sequenced in a study of blood T cell repertoires in COVID-19. The table came from immunoSEQ multiplex PCR; TCRdb's copy has only in-frame clones and leaves some out. In the table there are about 190,000 clones, 90% of which are singletons. Sequenced input: peripheral blood. All receptors come from a man aged 50 to 59 with acute or convalescent COVID-19.

This chain connects TRBV6-1 to TRBJ2-5, with TRBD1 as a possible D gene (5 bases). V lost 3 bases and J 2 bases, leaving 13 bases between the germline ends. Germline CDR1 is MNHNS and CDR2 is SASEGT. This CDR3 is 15 amino acids long. Here the CDR3 DNA reads TGTGCCAGCAGTGAGATCAGGGTGACACAAGAGACCCAGTACTTC. Translating gives CASSEIRVTQETQYF.

V gene TRBV7-3 combines with J gene TRBJ1-6; no reliable D call. CDR3 length: 14 amino acids. V shed 1 base and J shed 4 bases, with 5 bases lying between them. CDR1 SGHTA and CDR2 FQGTGA come from the germline V gene. CDR3 nucleotides: TGTGCCAGCAGCTTAATCGGGTATAATTCACCCCTCCACTTT. It encodes CASSLIGYNSPLHF.

The chain couples TRBV11-1 to TRBJ2-1, with D uncertain. The germline gives CDR1 SGHAT, CDR2 FQDESV (reference sequence). Deletions cut 5 bases from V and 6 bases from J, with 17 bases between. CDR3 length: 15 residues. CDR3 nucleotides: TGTGCCAGCAGCACGCCCCTGGCTTATCGCAATGAGCAGTTCTTC. Translation gives CASSTPLAYRNEQFF.

This rearrangement joins TRBV10-3 to TRBJ2-2; the D gene is possibly TRBD2 (5 bases). In germline, CDR1 is ENHRY, CDR2 SYGVKD. CDR3 length: 18 amino acids. Trimming shortened V by 2 bases and J by 5 bases, and 21 bases separated the two germline ends. The CDR3 DNA sequence: TGTGCCATCAGTGAGCCTGGTCTAGCCGAACCATTAACCGGGGAGCTGTTTTTT. Encoded protein: CAISEPGLAEPLTGELFF.

The J gene is TRBJ1-4, the V gene TRBV7-9, with a tentative D call TRBD1 (6 bases). CDR1 is SEHNR, CDR2 FQNEAQ, per germline (reference sequence). V dropped 5 bases and J dropped 9 bases, with 16 bases sitting between them. The CDR3 runs 14 residues. CDR3 DNA: TGTGCCAGCAGCCCTGGGACAAGTGGGCAAAAACTGTTTTTT. Protein sequence: CASSPGTSGQKLFF.

The chain is built from TRBV7-9 and TRBJ2-1; 9 bases align to TRBD1. Germline V gene lookup returns CDR1 SEHNR and CDR2 FQNEAQ (reference sequence). The CDR3 extends over 17 amino acids. V shed 4 bases, J shed 5 bases, and the junction held 12 bases outside the gene matches. The CDR3 DNA sequence: TGTGCCAGCAGCTCCTATGGCGGGACAGGGTCCGACAATGAGCAGTTCTTC. Its protein product is CASSSYGGTGSDNEQFF. Full variable domain (rest looked up from reference TRBV7-9 and TRBJ2-1): DTGVSQNPRHKITKRGQNVTFRCDPISEHNRLYWYRQTLGQGPEFLTYFQNEAQLEKSRLLSDRFSAERPKGSFSTLEIQRTEQGDSAMYLCASSSYGGTGSDNEQFFGPGTRLTVL.

This clone was counted a single time. V usage is TRBV5-4 and J usage is TRBJ1-1, with D uncertain. Germline lookup yields CDR1 SGHNT and CDR2 YYREEE (reference sequence). V dropped 0 bases and J dropped 2 bases, with 11 bases sitting between them. CDR3 size: 15 residues. CDR3 coding DNA: TGTGCCAGCAGCTTGGAAAGTATAGCAAACACTGAAGCTTTCTTT. Translation: CASSLESIANTEAFF.

The V call is TRBV7-9, the J call TRBJ2-2, with D tentatively TRBD1 (6 bases). The CDR3 is made up of 15 amino acids. The germline gives CDR1 SEHNR, CDR2 FQNEAQ (reference sequence). V shed 4 bases and J shed 1 base, with 10 bases lying between them. Here the CDR3 reads CASSYRDMNTGELFF. The CDR3 nucleotides are TGTGCCAGCAGCTACCGGGACATGAACACCGGGGAGCTGTTTTTT.

This rearrangement joins TRBV29-1 to TRBJ2-5; 8 nucleotides line up with TRBD2. J gave up 9 bases and V 7 bases, and 25 bases lay outside the gene matches. The CDR3 spans 17 residues. Germline CDR1 SQVTM, CDR2 ANQGSEA. The CDR3 here is CSALHPREGSPTGAQYF. CDR3 coding DNA: TGCAGCGCGCTTCACCCACGGGAGGGCTCGCCCACCGGGGCCCAGTACTTC.